The 20 T cell receptor beta chains listed next were all sequenced from one sample in a study of OX40 agonist ivuxolimab in advanced cancers. TCRdb keeps only in-frame clones here, not all; method: immunoSEQ multiplex PCR. The sample yields about 58,000 clones, around 84% seen once. Sequenced material: CD4+ or CD8+ T cells sorted from blood, taken in a trial of the OX40 agonist ivuxolimab. These TCRs come from an adult with an advanced solid tumor such as melanoma, head and neck, liver or kidney cancer.

Remarks on this clone: In the same sample, other DNA sequences code for this CDR3. This chain links TRBV5-1 with TRBJ1-1, with 7 bases fitting TRBD1. CDR1 and CDR2 from the germline V gene are SGHRS and YFSETQ. J gave up 0 bases and V 3 bases, and 2 bases lay outside the gene matches. The CDR3 is 14 amino acids. The DNA of the CDR3 is TGCGCCAGCAGCTCCCAGGGGGTGAACACTGAAGCTTTCTTT. It is translated as CASSSQGVNTEAFF.

V is TRBV6-4 and J is TRBJ2-4; D is uncertain. The CDR3 covers 16 residues. V was cut by 5 bases and J by 0 bases, with 14 bases left in between. Germline V gene data show CDR1 as MRHNA and CDR2 as SNTAGT. CDR3 nucleotides: TGTGCCAGCAGTTTCACAATTCAAGTAGCCAAAAACATTCAGTACTTC. This codes for CASSFTIQVAKNIQYF.

The chain uses TRBV14 and TRBJ2-1, with a possible D match to TRBD2 (5 bases). V was clipped by 4 bases and J by 8 bases, with 15 bases between them. This CDR3 comprises 14 residues. Germline V gene data show CDR1 as SGHDN and CDR2 as FVKESK. The CDR3 reads CASSRELKTHEQFF. DNA for the CDR3: TGTGCCAGCAGCCGGGAGCTTAAAACCCATGAGCAGTTCTTC.

The genes are TRBV11-2 and TRBJ1-1; perhaps TRBD1 as D (6 bases). The length of the CDR3 is 14 residues. From germline, CDR1 is SGHAT and CDR2 FQNNGV. Trimming removed 1 base at V and 4 bases at J, with 10 bases between. The CDR3 nucleotides read TGTGCCAGCAGCTTAGTGGCCAGGGGCACTGAAGCTTTCTTT. This codes for CASSLVARGTEAFF.

V gene TRBV5-1 combines with J gene TRBJ1-2; 9 nucleotides line up with TRBD1. V shed 4 bases and J 4 bases; nucleotides not matched to a gene: 5. The germline gives CDR1 SGHRS, CDR2 YFSETQ. The CDR3 contains 14 residues. In nucleotides, the CDR3 is TGCGCCAGCAGCCCTCGGGACAGGGCCTATGGCTACACCTTC. The encoded protein is CASSPRDRAYGYTF.

The chain employs TRBV5-6 and TRBJ2-5; 7 nucleotides match TRBD2. Germline-derived CDR1 and CDR2 are SGHDT and YYEEEE. Germline trimming cut 0 bases from V and 0 bases from J; bases unmatched to any gene: 5. The CDR3 contains 16 residues. The CDR3 region has the DNA TGTGCCAGCAGCTTGGGAGCGGGGCAATACCAAGAGACCCAGTACTTC. Encoded protein: CASSLGAGQYQETQYF.

The V gene is TRBV30, the J gene TRBJ2-1, with 12 bases fitting TRBD2. The V and J ends lost 7 bases and 15 bases, in that order; junction bases with no gene match: 13. Germline V gives CDR1 GTSNPN, CDR2 SVGIG (reference sequence). There are 13 residues in the CDR3. CDR3 region: CAFRSTSGGPGFF. CDR3 bases: TGTGCCTTCCGATCTACTAGCGGGGGGCCTGGGTTCTTC.

This clone was observed a few times. The CDR3 DNA reads TGCGCCAGCAGCTTAGACAGGGGGCTCGTGAACACTGAAGCTTTCTTT. This codes for CASSLDRGLVNTEAFF. The chain employs TRBV5-1 and TRBJ1-1; the match to TRBD1 covers 10 bases. The CDR3 contains 16 residues. J was trimmed by 0 bases and V by 2 bases; bases with no gene match: 4. From germline, CDR1 is SGHRS and CDR2 YFSETQ.

The chain combines TRBV2 with TRBJ1-5; 7 nucleotides line up with TRBD1. With V trimmed by 7 bases and J by 2 bases, 14 bases remained unmatched. The CDR3 spans 17 residues. Germline V lookup: CDR1 SNHLY, CDR2 FYNNEI. The CDR3 DNA follows: TGTGCCAGCAACCAACAGGGGAGAGGGGTGGGCAATCAGCCCCAGCATTTT. Translation: CASNQQGRGVGNQPQHF.

The V call is TRBV18, the J call TRBJ1-1; D gene unclear. Germline CDR1 is KGHSH and CDR2 is LQKENI. The CDR3 is 16 amino acids. The V end lost 1 base, the J end lost 1 base, and 13 bases lay between the germline ends. The CDR3 is CASSPRSGMANTEAFF. The CDR3 DNA reads TGTGCCAGCTCACCACGGTCCGGAATGGCGAACACTGAAGCTTTCTTT.

The rearrangement joins TRBV5-8 to TRBJ1-5; D is perhaps TRBD1 (5 bases). Germline V gives CDR1 SGHTS, CDR2 YDEGEE. The CDR3 has 15 residues. V gave up 0 bases and J gave up 2 bases, with 9 bases separating them. The CDR3 loop is CASSLGQGGNQPQHF. The CDR3 DNA is TGTGCCAGCAGCTTGGGGCAGGGTGGCAATCAGCCCCAGCATTTT.

The chain uses TRBV2 and TRBJ2-2; 7 nucleotides agree with TRBD1. With 6 bases clipped from V and 5 bases from J, the junction kept 6 bases outside the gene matches. The CDR3 loop spans 14 amino acids. Germline loops: CDR1 SNHLY, CDR2 FYNNEI. The CDR3 DNA follows: TGTGCCAGCAGAGGGGACAGCCCAACCGGGGAGCTGTTTTTT. It yields the protein CASRGDSPTGELFF.

The rearrangement uses TRBV4-2 and TRBJ2-2; D not certain. With 0 bases removed from V and 4 bases from J, the gap between germline ends came to 6 bases. Germline CDR1 is LGHNA and CDR2 is YNFKEQ. The CDR3 runs to 14 residues. CDR3 loop: CASSQEDSTGELFF. CDR3 sequence (DNA): TGTGCCAGCAGCCAAGAGGATAGCACCGGGGAGCTGTTTTTT.

This rearrangement joins TRBV11-1 to TRBJ2-3, with 8 bases matching TRBD2. Germline lookup yields CDR1 SGHAT and CDR2 FQDESV (reference sequence). The V segment lost 5 bases and the J segment 4 bases; nucleotides outside the gene matches: 8. The CDR3 loop spans 15 amino acids. CDR3 protein: CASSPQGTSSDTQYF. CDR3 bases: TGTGCCAGCAGCCCCCAAGGGACTAGTTCAGATACGCAGTATTTT.

The gene calls are TRBV28 and TRBJ1-2, with TRBD1 identical over 9 bases. Trimming took 5 bases from V and 5 from J; bases not matched to a gene: 15. Germline V gene lookup returns CDR1 MDHEN and CDR2 SYDVKM. This CDR3 is built from 17 residues. CDR3 residues: CASSPTNPGTGKYGYTF. CDR3 bases: TGTGCCAGCAGTCCAACGAACCCTGGGACAGGGAAGTATGGCTACACCTTC.

The rearrangement joins TRBV10-1 to TRBJ2-7, with D hard to call. Germline V gene lookup returns CDR1 WNHNN and CDR2 SYGVQD (reference sequence). The CDR3 is made up of 14 amino acids. V gave up 3 bases and J gave up 5 bases, with 14 bases separating them. CDR3 in DNA: TGCGCCAGCAGTGATGGCCCAGGAAGGGACGAGCAGTACTTC. It specifies CASSDGPGRDEQYF.

The chain couples TRBV11-2 to TRBJ1-2; TRBD1 might be the D (5 bases). CDR3 length: 13 amino acids. With 2 bases removed from V and 6 bases from J, the gap between germline ends came to 10 bases. Germline V gives CDR1 SGHAT, CDR2 FQNNGV. CDR3 DNA: TGTGCCAGCAGCTTACGACAGCGGGATGGCTACACCTTC. This codes for CASSLRQRDGYTF.

The CDR3: CASSVERLAGGYNEQFF. The CDR3, as DNA: TGTGCCAGCAGCGTAGAGCGACTAGCGGGGGGGTACAATGAGCAGTTCTTC. The rearrangement uses TRBV9 and TRBJ2-1; 14 nucleotides align to TRBD2. The germline CDR1 and CDR2 sequences are SGDLS and YYNGEE. The V and J ends lost 0 bases and 4 bases, in that order; junction bases with no gene match: 3. This CDR3 is built from 17 residues.

The V call is TRBV5-6, the J call TRBJ2-5, with TRBD2 as a possible D gene (6 bases). V was cut by 3 bases and J by 6 bases, with 18 bases left in between. Germline-derived CDR1 and CDR2 are SGHDT and YYEEEE. The CDR3 runs to 15 residues. The DNA of the CDR3 is TGTGCCAGCAGCTCGGAGGGGTCCCCGCGACAGACCCAGTACTTC. Translation: CASSSEGSPRQTQYF.

This clone was found once. The J gene is TRBJ1-2, the V gene TRBV7-9, with D possibly TRBD1 on 5 matching bases. The CDR3 sequence is 16 residues long. Germline V CDR1 and CDR2: SEHNR, FQNEAQ (reference sequence). Trimming removed 4 bases from V and 5 bases from J, with 20 bases in between. The DNA for the CDR3 is TGTGCCAGCAGCTCGGTGTACCGGGGCCAAAGGTATGGCTACACCTTC. It encodes CASSSVYRGQRYGYTF.